Listed below are T cell receptor beta chains from one sample, sequenced in a study of lymphopenia after photon versus proton radiotherapy. Libraries were prepared by immunoSEQ multiplex PCR; TCRdb keeps only in-frame clonotypes and omits some of them. The table records fewer than 25,000 clones, more than 80% of them present only once. Sequencing used peripheral blood, obtained from a patient treated with photon-based radiotherapy. The source is a man aged 35-49 years with gastric cancer. Each CDR3 is given with its conserved first and last residue. A D gene is named only where the DNA matches it firmly.

.	16	TRBV7-8	TRBJ2-7	TGTGCCAGCAGCCGCGACCCGGGACACCATTCCTACGAGCAGTACTTC	CASSRDPGHHSYEQYF
TRBD1	13	TRBV6-1	TRBJ1-5	TGTGCCAGCAGACAGGGGACTAATCAGCCCCAGCATTTT	CASRQGTNQPQHF
.	15	TRBV5-6	TRBJ1-2	TGTGCCAGCAGCTTGGGAACTCTGACCCCCTATGGCTACACCTTC	CASSLGTLTPYGYTF
TRBD1	13	TRBV5-1	TRBJ1-1	TGCGCCAGCAGGGGACAGGGGGCCTCTGAAGCTTTCTTT	CASRGQGASEAFF
.	15	TRBV27	TRBJ1-1	TGTGCCAGCAGTTTATCCCAGGGGATAGCGACTGAAGCTTTCTTT	CASSLSQGIATEAFF
.	12	TRBV7-9	TRBJ1-1	TGTGCCAGCAGCAGGGGGTTGTCTGAAGCTTTCTTT	CASSRGLSEAFF
.	15	TRBV4-2	TRBJ2-1	TGTGCCAGCAGCCAAGATAAGGGGTCCTACAATGAGCAGTTCTTC	CASSQDKGSYNEQFF
.	13	TRBV11-3	TRBJ2-3	TGTGCCAGCAGCTTCCGGGGCACAGATACGCAGTATTTT	CASSFRGTDTQYF
.	16	TRBV5-1	TRBJ1-2	TGCGCCAGCAGACCCCCCTCTGACGGGACTAACTATGGCTACACCTTC	CASRPPSDGTNYGYTF
TRBD2	14	TRBV19	TRBJ2-3	TGTGCCATTGGACTAGCGGGGGACGTAGATACGCAGTATTTT	CAIGLAGDVDTQYF
TRBD2	16	TRBV7-8	TRBJ2-1	TGTGCCAGCAGCTTGGAACTAGCGGGGGGCCTCTATGAGCAGTTCTTC	CASSLELAGGLYEQFF
TRBD1	15	TRBV7-9	TRBJ2-1	TGTGCCAGCAGCCCGGGACAGACCATCTACAATGAGCAGTTCTTC	CASSPGQTIYNEQFF
.	13	TRBV5-5	TRBJ1-2	TGTGCCAGCAGCTTGCTGGCCGCCTATGGCTACACCTTC	CASSLLAAYGYTF
.	14	TRBV5-6	TRBJ2-2	TGTGCCAGCAGCTTGGCCAGGAACACCGGGGAGCTGTTTTTT	CASSLARNTGELFF
.	12	TRBV7-9	TRBJ1-6	TGTGCCAGCAGCTTAGTCAGTTCACCCCTCCACTTT	CASSLVSSPLHF
.	13	TRBV6-6	TRBJ1-5	TGTGCCAGCAGTCTACAACAGGGTCAGCCCCAGCATTTT	CASSLQQGQPQHF